The T cell receptor (beta chain) under discussion was sequenced for a study of blood T cell repertoires in COVID-19. Overall study: The origin of the acute and convalescent COVID-19 samples was the United States, Italy and Spain.

Trimming shortened V by 0 bases and J by 3 bases, and 18 bases separated the two germline ends. The CDR3 covers 19 residues. Germline values: CDR1 SNHLY, CDR2 FYNNEI. Recovery among Cohort 3 donors was established by two negative PCRs, clearance, or symptom resolution. This table comes from immunoSEQ multiplex PCR, and its TCRdb copy is limited to in-frame clones, with some not included. The sample has fewer than 150,000 clones; roughly 80% are singletons. The sequencing sample was made of PBMCs or T cells enriched from blood (not recorded which). This sequence joins TRBV2 and TRBJ2-6, with D tentatively TRBD2 (7 bases). The receptor comes from a man younger than 45 who had recovered from COVID-19. In DNA, the CDR3 is TGTGCCAGCAGTGAAGCGTTACCTCGGGGGGCAGGTGGGGCCAACGTCCTGACTTTC. This gives the protein CASSEALPRGAGGANVLTF.